Described below is a single T cell receptor beta chain sequence and its context. No antigen is known for it. This CDR3 has 12 amino acids. Trimming removed 3 bases at V and 6 bases at J, with 9 bases between. Germline CDR1 reads SQVTM; CDR2 reads ANQGSEA. Reverse transcribing all isolated RNA meant expressed TCRB transcripts were sequenced. Sequenced by immunoSEQ multiplex PCR; TCRdb stores in-frame clones only, minus some. The sample shows 630,000 or so clones, about 14% of them seen only once. The entry originates in a study of beta chain features in type 1 diabetes. General observations from the study: Across all four CD4+ subsets, people with type 1 diabetes showed modestly shorter TCRB CDR3s.

Material for sequencing was naive CD4+ T cells from blood. This clonotype originated in a man younger than 30 with type 1 diabetes. The chain combines TRBV29-1 with TRBJ2-4; tentatively, D is TRBD2 (6 bases). Here the CDR3 reads CSVEGSGNIQYF. The CDR3 DNA is TGCAGCGTTGAGGGTAGCGGAAACATTCAGTACTTC.